This TCR beta chain was identified during a study of blood T cell repertoires in COVID-19. In the study overall: Acute and convalescent COVID-19 specimens originated in the United States, Italy and Spain.

The repertoire was sequenced with immunoSEQ multiplex PCR; TCRdb's copy has only in-frame clones and lacks some. In the table there are 20,000 to 25,000 clones, approximately 90% of which are singletons. The CDR3 has 16 residues. Germline assignment: CDR1 SGHTA and CDR2 FQGNSA. The J segment lost 2 bases and the V segment lost 0 bases, leaving 2 bases of the junction unmatched. The origin of this receptor is a man aged 45 to 65 with active COVID-19. The chain employs TRBV7-2 and TRBJ1-4, with TRBD1 identical over 8 bases. What was sequenced was peripheral blood. The CDR3 nucleotides read TGTGCCAGCAGCTTAGCGCCAGGGGGCACTAATGAAAAACTGTTTTTT. Its protein product is CASSLAPGGTNEKLFF.